The next 7 T cell receptor beta chains were all read from a single sample in a study of blood T cells in healthy people across ages. PCR was performed a second time for about 7 to 11 cycles using a sample-barcoded 5' primer and a J-beta primer mix. Via MiXCR, TCRdb re-called the 5' RACE reads, giving one row per CDR3 protein. The table lists some 1.8 million distinct CDR3 sequences, roughly two fifths of them singletons. Sequenced input: blood. These receptors originate from a human donor in good health.

For this clonotype: Here the CDR3 omits its conserved ending phenylalanine or tryptophan, so a read error is the likely source. This rearrangement joins TRBV28 to TRBJ2-5; D remains ambiguous. Trimming took 7 bases from V and 1 from J, leaving 4 bases between them. This CDR3 is built from 11 residues. Germline assignment: CDR1 MDHEN and CDR2 SYDVKM. The CDR3, as DNA: TGTGCCAGCAACACCCAAGAGACCCAGTACTTA. It yields the protein CASNTQETQYL.

The chain is built from TRBV2 and TRBJ2-3, with 11 bases aligning to TRBD2. The CDR3 consists of 15 residues. Looked up from germline, CDR1 is SNHLY and CDR2 is FYNNEI. V shed 7 bases, J shed 0 bases, and the junction held 3 bases outside the gene matches. The CDR3 DNA is TGTGCCAGCAAGTGGACTAGCGGGAGCACAGATACGCAGTATTTT. Protein: CASKWTSGSTDTQYF. Complete variable domain (other parts from reference TRBV2 and TRBJ2-3): EPEVTQTPSHQVTQMGQEVILRCVPISNHLYFYWYRQILGQKVEFLVSFYNNEISEKSEIFDDQFSVERPDGSNFTLKIRSTKLEDSAMYFCASKWTSGSTDTQYFGPGTRLTVL.

This clonotype was seen a handful of times. The V call is TRBV11-1, the J call TRBJ2-7, with 8 bases fitting TRBD1. Germline loops: CDR1 SGHAT, CDR2 FQDESV (reference sequence). V lost 1 base and J lost 4; bases outside the gene matches: 6. The CDR3 contains 15 residues. In DNA, the CDR3 is TGTGCCAGCAGCTTAGGAGACAGGGGCAGGTACGAGCAGTACTTC. Protein sequence: CASSLGDRGRYEQYF.

With regard to this clonotype: A read error may be the cause here, since a much bigger clone is one base away. V gene TRBV6-2 or TRBV6-3 combines with J gene TRBJ2-5, with D hard to call. CDR1 MNHEY and CDR2 SVGEGT come from the germline V gene. The CDR3 has 12 residues. Deletions cut 6 bases from V and 5 bases from J, with 10 bases between. In nucleotides, the CDR3 is TGTGCCAGCAGCCCGTCAGTTGAGACCCAGTACTTC. This sequence encodes CASSPSVETQYF.

The rearrangement joins TRBV5-1 to TRBJ2-4; maybe TRBD1 (5 bases). Trimming shortened V by 2 bases and J by 13 bases, and 13 bases separated the two germline ends. Per germline, CDR1 SGHRS and CDR2 YFSETQ. CDR3 length: 12 amino acids. CDR3 amino acids: CASSLGHAEQYF. CDR3 DNA sequence: TGCGCCAGCAGCTTAGGACACGCTGAGCAGTACTTC.

This clonotype appeared many times. The chain employs TRBV25-1 and TRBJ1-4, with TRBD1 matching over 7 bases. V trimming: 5 bases; J trimming: 4 bases; junction bases outside the gene matches: 7. The CDR3 has 15 amino acids. Germline V gene lookup returns CDR1 MGHDK and CDR2 SYGVNS. The CDR3 is CASSTPGQFNEKLFF. The CDR3 region has the DNA TGTGCCAGCAGTACCCCGGGACAGTTTAATGAAAAACTGTTTTTT.

The chain links TRBV27 to TRBJ2-1; tentatively, D is TRBD1 (5 bases). The ends were cut back, 1 base at V and 3 bases at J, with 13 bases in the middle. Germline loops: CDR1 MNHEY, CDR2 SMNVEV (reference sequence). CDR3 length: 16 amino acids. CDR3 region: CASSLLWGPLYNEQFF. The CDR3 nucleotides read TGTGCCAGCAGTTTATTATGGGGCCCACTCTACAATGAGCAGTTCTTC.